The 27 T cell receptor beta chains reported below all come from one sample, sequenced in a study of Ad26.COV2.S vaccination and SARS-CoV-2 variants. Specified treatment: some 20 received Ad26.COV2.S at low or high dose, single or two shots; about five received placebo; per-sample allocation not given. Repertoires come from day 63 after the first vaccine or placebo injection. Assay used: immunoSEQ multiplex PCR; TCRdb lists only in-frame clones, some missing. The table has roughly 680,000 clones, more than 80% seen once. Material: peripheral blood, obtained in a trial of Ad26.COV2.S vaccine versus placebo. These receptors came from a person aged 18-60 years who received the Ad26.COV2.S COVID-19 vaccine or a placebo.

This chain's CDR3 is CASNRLVQQFF. CDR3 nucleotides: TGTGCCAGCAATAGACTAGTCCAGCAGTTCTTC. The chain uses TRBV6-5 and TRBJ2-1, with TRBD2 as a possible D gene (6 bases). V was clipped by 7 bases and J by 11 bases, with 12 bases between them. Germline V CDR1 and CDR2: MNHEY, SVGAGI. The CDR3 has 11 amino acids.

V is TRBV25-1 and J is TRBJ2-5; D is perhaps TRBD2 (5 bases). Germline V gene lookup returns CDR1 MGHDK and CDR2 SYGVNS. This CDR3 spans 12 amino acids. The V and J ends lost 5 bases and 3 bases respectively, with 7 bases between them. For the CDR3, the DNA is TGTGCCAGCAGTTGGACTGAAGAGACCCAGTACTTC. Residues: CASSWTEETQYF.

The chain joins TRBV12-5 to TRBJ2-7; 8 bases are shared with TRBD2. Germline V gene lookup returns CDR1 LGHNT and CDR2 FRNRAP. The CDR3 is made up of 15 amino acids. V trimming: 3 bases; J trimming: 2 bases; junction bases outside the gene matches: 6. For the CDR3, the DNA is TGTGCTAGTGGTTTTGCCGCGGGGGGTACCTACGAGCAGTACTTC. This encodes CASGFAAGGTYEQYF.

The chain employs TRBV30 and TRBJ1-1, with a possible D match to TRBD1 (6 bases). The germline CDR1 and CDR2 sequences are GTSNPN and SVGIG (reference sequence). The length of the CDR3 is 13 residues. Trimming pared 1 base from V and 6 bases from J, leaving 12 bases between. In nucleotides, the CDR3 is TGTGCCTGGAGTGCCGACAGGAGAGCTGAAGCTTTCTTT. Translated, it gives CAWSADRRAEAFF.

V usage is TRBV5-1 and J usage is TRBJ2-3; 11 positions match TRBD2. This CDR3 is built from 18 residues. The ends lost 1 base at V and 6 bases at J; junction bases unmatched: 13. Germline V gene lookup returns CDR1 SGHRS and CDR2 YFSETQ. The CDR3 protein is CASSLSSGGPPREDTQYF. In DNA form, the CDR3 reads TGCGCCAGCAGCTTGTCTAGCGGGGGGCCCCCGCGGGAGGATACGCAGTATTTT.

V and J are TRBV5-8 and TRBJ2-7, with 10 bases fitting TRBD1. The junction had 6 bases not matched to a gene; V was cut back by 4 bases and J by 2 bases. The germline CDR1 and CDR2 sequences are SGHTS and YDEGEE. The CDR3 contains 15 residues. The CDR3 loop reads CASSRSGTGAYEQYF. The CDR3 DNA follows: TGTGCCAGCAGCAGATCCGGGACAGGGGCCTACGAGCAGTACTTC.

This chain connects TRBV7-9 to TRBJ1-1, with D unclear. The germline V gene encodes CDR1 SEHNR and CDR2 FQNEAQ (reference sequence). There are 13 residues in the CDR3. V dropped 4 bases and J dropped 0 bases, with 6 bases sitting between them. CDR3 amino acids: CASSWRVNTEAFF. CDR3 sequence (DNA): TGTGCCAGCAGCTGGAGGGTGAACACTGAAGCTTTCTTT.

The chain joins TRBV2 to TRBJ2-7, with TRBD2 identical over 13 bases. V shed 7 bases and J 3 bases; nucleotides not matched to a gene: 6. CDR1 is SNHLY and CDR2 is FYNNEI in the germline V gene. The CDR3 is made up of 15 amino acids. CDR3 in DNA: TGTGCCAGCAACGGACTAGCGGGAGAAGGCTACGAGCAGTACTTC. Its translation is CASNGLAGEGYEQYF.

The chain employs TRBV18 and TRBJ1-2, with TRBD1 as a possible D gene (6 bases). Per the germline V gene, CDR1 is KGHSH and CDR2 is LQKENI. This CDR3 is built from 14 residues. The V gene lost 2 bases and the J gene lost 3 bases, with 10 bases spanning the gap. CDR3 coding DNA: TGTGCCAGCTCACCAACCGGGGGCGACTATGGCTACACCTTC. It codes for CASSPTGGDYGYTF.

This chain uses TRBV5-5 with TRBJ1-1; no clear D gene. The CDR3 length is 15 residues. The V gene lost 4 bases and the J gene lost 1 base, with 14 bases spanning the gap. Germline V gives CDR1 SGHKS, CDR2 YYEKEE (reference sequence). The CDR3 spells CASSRHRAPNTEAFF. The CDR3 DNA follows: TGTGCCAGCAGCCGACACCGGGCCCCGAACACTGAAGCTTTCTTT.

The chain employs TRBV5-1 and TRBJ2-1, with D perhaps TRBD2 (5 bases). This CDR3 is 14 amino acids long. Trimming pared 2 bases from V and 6 bases from J, leaving 12 bases between. Germline CDR1 is SGHRS and CDR2 is YFSETQ. CDR3 coding DNA: TGCGCCAGCAGCTTCGGACTGGCCGCCAATGAGCAGTTCTTC. This translates into CASSFGLAANEQFF.

The chain uses TRBV6-5 and TRBJ2-1; 10 bases align to TRBD2. J was trimmed by 4 bases and V by 6 bases; bases with no gene match: 6. This CDR3 contains 15 residues. Germline CDR1 is MNHEY and CDR2 is SVGAGI. The chain's CDR3 is CASSLTSGAYNEQFF. The CDR3 DNA is TGTGCCAGCAGCCTAACTAGCGGGGCATACAATGAGCAGTTCTTC.

The chain recombines TRBV5-1 with TRBJ2-7; 8 bases line up with TRBD2. Germline loops: CDR1 SGHRS, CDR2 YFSETQ. J gave up 5 bases and V 4 bases, and 17 bases lay outside the gene matches. This CDR3 is built from 17 residues. The CDR3 DNA follows: TGCGCCAGCAGCCCCGGAGGTAGCGGGGACTTTCGAGACGAGCAGTACTTC. It specifies CASSPGGSGDFRDEQYF.

The chain combines TRBV3-1 (or the pseudogene TRBV3-2) with TRBJ2-1; D not resolved. The germline CDR1 and CDR2 sequences are LGHDT and YNNKEL (reference sequence). This CDR3 region has 15 residues. V was trimmed by 2 bases and J by 0 bases, leaving 8 bases between them. Here the CDR3 DNA reads TGTGCCAGCAGCCAATCTCCTAGCTCCTACAATGAGCAGTTCTTC. Translating it yields CASSQSPSSYNEQFF.

V and J are TRBV5-1 and TRBJ2-7; D is possibly TRBD1 (6 bases). The V and J ends lost 2 bases and 0 bases respectively, with 9 bases between them. This CDR3 comprises 14 residues. Germline CDR1 SGHRS, CDR2 YFSETQ. CDR3 in DNA: TGCGCCAGCAGCTTACAGGGAGTCTCCTACGAGCAGTACTTC. This sequence encodes CASSLQGVSYEQYF.

This clone occurred a few times. The chain has TRBV21-1 and TRBJ2-7; the D call TRBD2 from the table was never checked on the DNA. TRBV21-1 is reported as a pseudogene. The CDR3 spans 13 residues. This CDR3 reads CASPRPGSYEQYF. CDR3 sequence (DNA): TGTGCCTCCCCGCGGCCGGGATCCTACGAGCAGTACTTC.

In the case of this clone: Germline and junction disagree at one end, which may indicate a read error. The V call is TRBV7-8, the J call TRBJ2-5; D unclear. Germline V CDR1 and CDR2: SGHVS, FQNEAQ. CDR3 length equals 13 residues. The CDR3 loop reads CASSHSDQGTQYF. The DNA of the CDR3 is TGTGCCAGCAGCCACTCGGACCAAGGGACCCAGTACTTC. Full variable domain (missing parts from reference TRBV7-8 and TRBJ2-5): GAGVSQSPRYKVAKRGQDVALRCDPISGHVSLFWYQQALGQGPEFLTYFQNEAQLDKSGLPSDRFFAERPEGSVSTLKIQRTQQEDSAVYLCASSHSDQGTQYFGPGTRLLVL.

The rearrangement links TRBV12-3 or TRBV12-4 to TRBJ2-7; perhaps TRBD1 as D (5 bases). The CDR3 has 13 residues. Trimming took 2 bases from V and 6 from J, leaving 11 bases between them. Written as DNA, the CDR3 is TGTGCCAGCAGTTTACAGGGCTTGCTCGAGCAGTACTTC. It encodes CASSLQGLLEQYF.

The chain carries TRBV7-8 and TRBJ2-7; TRBD1 aligns across 12 bases. Germline CDR1 and CDR2: SGHVS and FQNEAQ. J lost 2 bases, V lost 4 bases, and 3 bases had no gene match. The CDR3 sequence is 15 residues long. Written as DNA, the CDR3 is TGTGCCAGCAGCTCGGGACAGGGGGCTCCCTACGAGCAGTACTTC. Translated, it gives CASSSGQGAPYEQYF. Filled out from reference TRBV7-8 and TRBJ2-7, the complete variable domain reads GAGVSQSPRYKVAKRGQDVALRCDPISGHVSLFWYQQALGQGPEFLTYFQNEAQLDKSGLPSDRFFAERPEGSVSTLKIQRTQQEDSAVYLCASSSGQGAPYEQYFGPGTRLTVT.

This chain joins TRBV7-2 and TRBJ1-2; TRBD1 matches at 8 bases. The CDR3 loop spans 17 amino acids. J was trimmed by 2 bases and V by 1 base; bases with no gene match: 9. Germline V lookup: CDR1 SGHTA, CDR2 FQGNSA. CDR3 nucleotide sequence: TGTGCCAGCAGCTTAGTCTCCGGGACAGGTTTGAACTATGGCTACACCTTC. The encoded protein is CASSLVSGTGLNYGYTF.

The rearrangement uses TRBV11-2 and TRBJ2-2; D is uncertain. V was trimmed by 0 bases and J by 2 bases, leaving 1 base between them. The CDR3 loop spans 13 amino acids. Per the germline V gene, CDR1 is SGHAT and CDR2 is FQNNGV. CDR3 nucleotide sequence: TGTGCCAGCAGCTTAGATAACACCGGGGAGCTGTTTTTT. Residues: CASSLDNTGELFF.

The CDR3 spells CASSRDSVNQPQHF. The CDR3 DNA sequence: TGTGCCAGCTCCCGTGACAGCGTCAATCAGCCCCAGCATTTT. V usage is TRBV18 and J usage is TRBJ1-5; TRBD1 is a possible D gene (5 bases). The CDR3 covers 14 residues. V was cut by 6 bases and J by 3 bases, with 12 bases left in between. Germline V gene lookup returns CDR1 KGHSH and CDR2 LQKENI. Full variable domain (missing parts from reference TRBV18 and TRBJ1-5): NAGVMQNPRHLVRRRGQEARLRCSPMKGHSHVYWYRQLPEEGLKFMVYLQKENIIDESGMPKERFSAEFPKEGPSILRIQQVVRGDSAAYFCASSRDSVNQPQHFGDGTRLSIL.

In DNA form, the CDR3 reads TGTGCCAGTAGCCCTGGGGTAGCGGGAGGAGCCCGCTCCTACGAGCAGTACTTC. This sequence encodes CASSPGVAGGARSYEQYF. The chain couples TRBV19 to TRBJ2-7; 10 nucleotides align to TRBD2. Losses at the gene ends were 6 bases for V and 0 bases for J; bases not matched to a gene: 14. The CDR3 has 18 amino acids. Germline CDR1 is LNHDA and CDR2 is SQIVND (reference sequence).

V is TRBV24-1 and J is TRBJ2-3, with D possibly called TRBD1 or TRBD2 (5 bases each). Between the trimmed V and J ends, which lost 3 bases and 4 bases, there was a span of 10 bases. The germline V gene has CDR1 KGHDR and CDR2 SFDVKD. The CDR3 contains 14 residues. CDR3 loop: CATSDPRGPDTQYF. CDR3 DNA: TGTGCCACCAGTGATCCCCGGGGACCAGATACGCAGTATTTT.

The V and J genes are TRBV5-6 and TRBJ1-4; tentatively, D is TRBD1 (5 bases). Germline values: CDR1 SGHDT, CDR2 YYEEEE. The CDR3 sequence is 16 residues long. V was clipped by 3 bases and J by 7 bases, with 19 bases between them. The CDR3: CASSSSSGTAREKLFF. In nucleotides, the CDR3 is TGTGCCAGCAGCTCCTCATCTGGGACCGCTCGTGAAAAACTGTTTTTT.

This CDR3 is CAWSVGQGGPSNQPQHF. CDR3 nucleotide sequence: TGTGCCTGGAGTGTAGGCCAGGGGGGCCCTAGCAATCAGCCCCAGCATTTT. V is TRBV30 and J is TRBJ1-5; 7 positions agree with TRBD1. The CDR3 spans 17 residues. The germline gives CDR1 GTSNPN, CDR2 SVGIG (reference sequence). Losses at the gene ends were 0 bases for V and 0 bases for J; bases not matched to a gene: 8.

This chain uses TRBV5-6 with TRBJ1-4; D ambiguous. The CDR3 runs 15 residues. Germline CDR1 SGHDT, CDR2 YYEEEE. Deletions cut 0 bases from V and 2 bases from J, with 8 bases between. In nucleotides, the CDR3 is TGTGCCAGCAGCTTGGGTGTGTTCACTAATGAAAAACTGTTTTTT. It codes for CASSLGVFTNEKLFF.